Detailed here is one T cell receptor (beta chain). These data originate in a study of identical twins. The donor group consisted entirely of healthy Caucasians. TCRdb reprocessed the 5' RACE reads via MiXCR and lists one record per CDR3 protein. The profile shows more than 1.5 million distinct CDR3 sequences, 25% to 35% of them singletons. J was trimmed by 0 bases and V by 3 bases; bases with no gene match: 5. Looked up from germline, CDR1 is KGHSH and CDR2 is LQKENI. The CDR3 extends over 17 amino acids. The chain uses TRBV18 and TRBJ2-2; 9 positions match TRBD2. The sample consisted of cord blood. This receptor was taken from a newborn girl in good health. CDR3 in DNA: TGTGCCAGCTCACCTAGCGGGAGAGCGACGAACACCGGGGAGCTGTTTTTT. As protein: CASSPSGRATNTGELFF.